This TCR beta chain was sequenced in a study of blood T cell repertoires in COVID-19. V lost 0 bases and J lost 2; bases outside the gene matches: 11. The length of the CDR3 is 18 residues. The germline V gene encodes CDR1 LGHNA and CDR2 YNFKEQ. Authors' data handling: Nucleated cell number was recorded as an estimate derived from reference gene primer amplification. TCRdb keeps only in-frame clones here, not all; method: immunoSEQ multiplex PCR. The DNA gave D and trimming, while V, J and clone size come from that table. In the table there are roughly 520,000 clones, approximately 88% of which are singletons. Enrollees, 18 to 89 years old, lived in about two dozen US areas. Participants were placed into cohorts based on the clinical history they reported.

This receptor was identified in a woman aged 40 to 49 who had recovered from COVID-19. The rearrangement links TRBV4-2 to TRBJ2-3; TRBD2 matches 7 bases. Sequencing was done on a sample of PBMCs or T cells enriched from blood (not recorded which). CDR3 sequence: CASSQEVGLGPLTDTQYF. CDR3 DNA: TGTGCCAGCAGCCAAGAGGTAGGACTAGGGCCCCTCACAGATACGCAGTATTTT.